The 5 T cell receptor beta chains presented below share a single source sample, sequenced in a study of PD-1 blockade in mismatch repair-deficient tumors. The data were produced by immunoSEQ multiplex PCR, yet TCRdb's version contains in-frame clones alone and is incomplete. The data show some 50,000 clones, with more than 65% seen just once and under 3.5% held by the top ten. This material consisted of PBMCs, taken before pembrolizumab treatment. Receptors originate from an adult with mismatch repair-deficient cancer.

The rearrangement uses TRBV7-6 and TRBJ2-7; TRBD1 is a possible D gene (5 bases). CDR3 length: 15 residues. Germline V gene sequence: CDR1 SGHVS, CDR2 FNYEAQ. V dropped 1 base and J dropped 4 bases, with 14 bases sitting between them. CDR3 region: CASSLGDSSSYEQYF. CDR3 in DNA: TGTGCCAGCAGCTTAGGTGACAGTAGTAGTTACGAGCAGTACTTC.

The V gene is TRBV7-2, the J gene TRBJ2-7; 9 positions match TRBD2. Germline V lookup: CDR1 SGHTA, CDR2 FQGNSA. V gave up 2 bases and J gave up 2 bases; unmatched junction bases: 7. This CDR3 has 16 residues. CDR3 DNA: TGTGCCAGCAGCTTAAACCCTAGCGGGATAACCTACGAGCAGTACTTC. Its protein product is CASSLNPSGITYEQYF.

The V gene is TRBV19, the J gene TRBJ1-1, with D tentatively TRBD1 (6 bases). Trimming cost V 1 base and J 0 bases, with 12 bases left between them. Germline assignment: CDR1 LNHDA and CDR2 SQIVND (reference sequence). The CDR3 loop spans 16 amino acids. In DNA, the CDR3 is TGTGCCAGTAGTATAGGGGGGACACTCATGAACACTGAAGCTTTCTTT. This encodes CASSIGGTLMNTEAFF.

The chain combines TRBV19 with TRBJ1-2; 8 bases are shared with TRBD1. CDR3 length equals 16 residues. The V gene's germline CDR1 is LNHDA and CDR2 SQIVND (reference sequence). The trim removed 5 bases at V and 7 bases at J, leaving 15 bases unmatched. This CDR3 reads CASSLQGGKETRGYTF. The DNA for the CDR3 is TGTGCCAGTAGTTTACAGGGGGGAAAGGAAACGCGTGGCTACACCTTC.

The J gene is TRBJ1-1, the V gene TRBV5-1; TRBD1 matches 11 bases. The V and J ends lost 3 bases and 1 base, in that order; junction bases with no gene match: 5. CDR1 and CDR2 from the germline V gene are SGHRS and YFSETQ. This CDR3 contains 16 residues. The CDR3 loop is CASSYGDRGTNTEAFF. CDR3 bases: TGCGCCAGCAGCTATGGGGACAGGGGGACGAACACTGAAGCTTTCTTT.